The rows below give T cell receptor beta chains drawn from one sample of a study of identical twins. Each CDR3 protein is one row after TCRdb ran MiXCR on the 5' RACE reads. The sample has roughly 1,500,000 distinct CDR3 sequences, roughly 35% seen once. The sequenced sample was cord blood. These receptor sequences come from a newborn girl in good health. Both conserved end residues are part of each CDR3. D genes are given only for firm matches. For some rows the clone size is stated as once, few or many, or as a class when expanded; others skip it.

CASSAGTGRSSNQPQHF TGTGCCAGCAGCGCCGGGACAGGGAGGTCAAGCAATCAGCCCCAGCATTTT TRBJ1-5 NA TRBV7-8 TRBD1
CASSEVGQGRSYEQYF TGTGCCAGCAGTGAAGTCGGACAGGGCAGGTCCTACGAGCAGTACTTC TRBJ2-7 NA TRBV6-1 TRBD1
CSARRVMNTEAFF TGCAGTGCTAGAAGGGTGATGAACACTGAAGCTTTCTTT TRBJ1-1 NA TRBV20-1 NA
CASIWGYQETQYF TGTGCCAGCATTTGGGGATACCAAGAGACCCAGTACTTC TRBJ2-5 NA TRBV2 NA
CSARTTVASYNEQFF TGCAGTGCTAGAACAACAGTAGCCTCCTACAATGAGCAGTTCTTC TRBJ2-1 NA TRBV20-1 NA
CSAKGERENYNEQFF TGCAGTGCTAAAGGGGAGCGGGAGAACTACAATGAGCAGTTCTTC TRBJ2-1 NA TRBV20-1 TRBD2
CASSLGRLAGGFDTQYF TGTGCCAGCAGTTTAGGCCGGCTAGCGGGGGGGTTCGATACGCAGTATTTT TRBJ2-3 few TRBV12-3/TRBV12-4 TRBD2
CASSLPAGGPEQFF TGTGCCAGCAGCTTACCAGCGGGGGGGCCTGAGCAGTTCTTC TRBJ2-1 NA TRBV7-2 TRBD2
CAIIPGQGNTEAFF TGTGCCATCATTCCGGGACAGGGGAACACTGAAGCTTTCTTT TRBJ1-1 NA TRBV10-3 TRBD1
CSTNRNLAKNIQYF TGCAGTACAAACAGAAACCTAGCCAAAAACATTCAGTACTTC TRBJ2-4 NA TRBV20-1 NA
CASSQDLTGELFF TGTGCCAGCAGCCAAGACCTCACCGGGGAGCTGTTTTTT TRBJ2-2 NA TRBV3-1 NA
CASSRGTGSLDGTDTQYF TGTGCCAGCAGCCGCGGGACAGGGTCTCTAGATGGCACAGATACGCAGTATTTT TRBJ2-3 NA TRBV7-8 TRBD1
CASTSSGYRPLAKNIQYF TGTGCCAGCACCTCATCTGGCTACAGGCCTCTAGCCAAAAACATTCAGTACTTC TRBJ2-4 many TRBV6-2/TRBV6-3 NA
CASSEGRRGPLNEQFF TGCGCCAGCAGCGAGGGACGTCGGGGACCTTTAAATGAGCAGTTCTTC TRBJ2-1 NA TRBV5-1 NA
CASSLRFGLNYGYTF TGTGCCAGCAGTTTGAGGTTTGGTCTAAACTATGGCTACACCTTC TRBJ1-2 many TRBV27 NA
CASRLAESSYEQYF TGTGCCAGCAGGTTAGCGGAGAGCTCCTACGAGCAGTACTTC TRBJ2-7 few TRBV6-5 NA
CSASLARLDNEQFF TGCAGTGCCTCCCTAGCAAGGTTAGACAATGAGCAGTTCTTC TRBJ2-1 NA TRBV20-1 NA
CASSEAVFSYEQYF TGTGCCAGCAGTGAGGCAGTGTTCTCCTACGAGCAGTACTTC TRBJ2-7 few TRBV6-1 NA
CASRQAPHNSPLHF TGTGCCAGCCGACAGGCGCCCCATAATTCACCCCTCCACTTT TRBJ1-6 few TRBV25-1 NA
CAIRGTSGEAGELFF TGTGCCATCAGAGGGACTAGCGGTGAGGCCGGGGAGCTGTTTTTT TRBJ2-2 NA TRBV10-3 TRBD2
CASSPPIGVNNEQYF TGTGCCAGCAGCCCCCCAATAGGGGTTAACAATGAGCAGTACTTC TRBJ2-5 few TRBV7-9 NA
CASSLSGDRLYNEQYF TGTGCCAGCAGTTTATCAGGGGACAGGCTCTACAATGAGCAGTACTTC TRBJ2-7 NA TRBV28 TRBD1
CAISVSDYEQFF TGTGCCATCAGTGTTTCGGATTACGAGCAGTTCTTC TRBJ2-1 NA TRBV10-3 NA
CSASIGGSSYEQYF TGCAGTGCTAGTATAGGCGGGTCCTCCTACGAGCAGTACTTC TRBJ2-7 NA TRBV20-1 NA
CASSWEGAVEAFF TGCGCCAGCAGCTGGGAAGGGGCAGTTGAAGCTTTCTTT TRBJ1-1 few TRBV5-1 NA
CASRVRGAGVSYEQYF TGTGCCAGCAGGGTACGTGGAGCGGGGGTATCCTACGAGCAGTACTTC TRBJ2-7 few TRBV2 TRBD2
CASSLGVTPGLAGVDSYNEQFF TGTGCCAGCAGCCTAGGGGTCACACCGGGACTAGCGGGAGTTGATTCCTACAATGAGCAGTTCTTC TRBJ2-1 few TRBV7-8 TRBD2
CAKRQGEAGELFF TGTGCCAAAAGACAGGGGGAGGCCGGGGAGCTGTTTTTT TRBJ2-2 NA TRBV2 TRBD1
CASSVRTGNNEQFF TGTGCCAGCAGTGTCCGGACAGGGAACAATGAGCAGTTCTTC TRBJ2-1 NA TRBV27 TRBD1
CASSHWTGGAYEQYF TGTGCCAGCAGCCACTGGACAGGGGGCGCCTACGAGCAGTACTTC TRBJ2-7 NA TRBV3-1 TRBD1
CASSPRLAVETQYF TGTGCCAGCAGCCCTCGACTAGCGGTAGAGACCCAGTACTTC TRBJ2-5 few TRBV9 TRBD2
CASSNRGGNTEAFF TGTGCCAGCAGCAACAGGGGAGGGAACACTGAAGCTTTCTTT TRBJ1-1 many TRBV4-2 TRBD1
CASSILAGGGSEQYF TGTGCCAGTAGTATCCTAGCGGGAGGAGGTTCCGAGCAGTACTTC TRBJ2-7 NA TRBV19 TRBD2
CASSFPGTPSGDTQYF TGTGCCAGCAGCTTTCCCGGGACGCCCTCCGGGGATACGCAGTATTTT TRBJ2-3 few TRBV13 NA
CASSQGLAGQYEQYF TGTGCCAGCAGCCAAGGGCTTGCGGGTCAATACGAGCAGTACTTC TRBJ2-7 few TRBV4-2 NA
CASSSTGTRANEQYF TGTGCCAGCAGTTCAACCGGGACGAGGGCCAATGAGCAGTACTTC TRBJ2-5 NA TRBV6-5 NA
CASSQNVEQFF TGTGCCAGCAGCCAGAACGTCGAGCAGTTCTTC TRBJ2-1 NA TRBV5-8 NA
CASSRDRPPEEKLFF TGCGCCAGCAGCAGAGATAGGCCTCCTGAGGAAAAACTGTTTTTT TRBJ1-4 few TRBV5-1 NA
CASSFIDPEFSYTF TGTGCCAGCAGTTTTATTGACCCAGAGTTTAGCTACACCTTC TRBJ1-2 NA TRBV28 NA
CSARGGTEGGWRETQYF TGCAGTGCTAGAGGGGGGACAGAGGGAGGATGGAGAGAGACCCAGTACTTC TRBJ2-5 few TRBV20-1 NA
CASTTVRGFGNEQFF TGTGCCAGCACTACAGTCAGGGGTTTCGGCAATGAGCAGTTCTTC TRBJ2-1 few TRBV2 NA
CASSFSKGLAISYNEQFF TGTGCCAGCAGTTTCAGCAAAGGACTAGCGATATCCTACAATGAGCAGTTCTTC TRBJ2-1 few TRBV28 TRBD2
CAWSVLSQETQYF TGTGCCTGGAGTGTACTCAGCCAAGAGACCCAGTACTTC TRBJ2-5 NA TRBV30 NA
CSARDSFISPLHF TGCAGTGCTAGAGACAGTTTTATTTCACCCCTCCACTTT TRBJ1-6 once TRBV20-1 NA
CASSPQQGSGAFF TGTGCCAGCAGCCCCCAACAGGGATCTGGCGCTTTCTTT TRBJ1-1 NA TRBV14 NA
CASSGLAGDDEQYF TGCGCCAGCAGTGGACTAGCGGGGGACGACGAGCAGTACTTC TRBJ2-7 NA TRBV10-2 TRBD2
CAWSVLDSPLHF TGTGCCTGGAGTGTACTTGATTCACCCCTCCACTTT TRBJ1-6 NA TRBV30 NA
CSASGSLRDEQFF TGCAGTGCTAGCGGTTCACTGAGGGATGAGCAGTTCTTC TRBJ2-1 few TRBV20-1 NA
CASNPGGAFYGYTF TGTGCCAGCAACCCCGGAGGGGCATTCTATGGCTACACCTTC TRBJ1-2 many TRBV6-6 NA
CSAGVRGSSYNEQYF TGCAGTGCTGGGGTGAGGGGGAGCTCCTACAATGAGCAGTACTTC TRBJ2-7 NA TRBV20-1 NA
CASRWGYTDTQYF TGTGCCAGCAGGTGGGGGTACACAGATACGCAGTATTTT TRBJ2-3 few TRBV9 NA
CASQQAPPDNEQFF TGTGCTAGTCAACAAGCCCCCCCAGACAATGAGCAGTTCTTC TRBJ2-1 NA TRBV12-5 NA
CASSLVSTSSGSSYEQYF TGTGCCAGCAGCTTGGTTTCCACCTCCAGCGGGAGCTCCTACGAGCAGTACTTC TRBJ2-7 NA TRBV5-6 TRBD2
CASKRDRKSYEQYF TGTGCCAGCAAACGAGACAGGAAATCCTACGAGCAGTACTTC TRBJ2-7 NA TRBV12-3/TRBV12-4 NA
CASSPTAGGPYEQYF TGCGCCAGCAGCCCCACAGCGGGAGGGCCCTACGAGCAGTACTTC TRBJ2-7 NA TRBV5-1 TRBD2